These T cell receptor beta chains were read from a single sample in a study of blood T cell repertoires in COVID-19. Measured with immunoSEQ multiplex PCR; TCRdb has only the in-frame clones, and not every one. This sample has about 170,000 clones, with about 88% found just once. The sample taken for sequencing was peripheral blood. These receptors were taken from a man aged 45 to 65 who had recovered from COVID-19. The CDR3 runs from the conserved cysteine through the conserved F or W. The order of the fields is V gene, clone size, J gene, D gene, CDR3 DNA, CDR3 protein. The D gene is left open where the match is weak. Size tells how often a clone was seen (once, few, many) or the class of an expanded clone, and some rows leave it out.

TRBV5-1	-	TRBJ2-7	-	TGCGCCAGCAGCTCTACAGGGAACTACGAGCAGTACTTC	CASSSTGNYEQYF
TRBV3-1/TRBV3-2	-	TRBJ2-7	-	TGTGCCAGCAGCCGGGGGGGCGCCTACGAGCAGTACTTC	CASSRGGAYEQYF
TRBV21-1	-	TRBJ2-4	-	TGTGGAATGGAGGGGGCGGCCAAAAACATTCAGTACTTC	CGMEGAAKNIQYF
TRBV7-9	-	TRBJ1-3	-	TGTGCCAGCAGCTTGGGCCCTGGAAACACCATATATTTT	CASSLGPGNTIYF
TRBV28	-	TRBJ1-4	-	TGTGCCAGCAGTTTCAGACTTAATGAAAAACTGTTTTTT	CASSFRLNEKLFF
TRBV7-2	few	TRBJ2-1	TRBD1	TGTGCCAGCAGCTTAGCGACGGGACAGAGATACTACAATGAGCAGTTCTTC	CASSLATGQRYYNEQFF
TRBV6-2/TRBV6-3	-	TRBJ2-7	TRBD2	TGTGCCAGCAGCCCTCCGGGACTAAACTCGTACTTC	CASSPPGLNSYF
TRBV4-1	-	TRBJ2-3	-	TGCGCCAGCAGCCAAGACCTACGATTCTCAGGGGGCACAGATACGCAGTATTTT	CASSQDLRFSGGTDTQYF
TRBV15	-	TRBJ2-7	TRBD1	TGTGCCACCAGCGTCGACAGGGCAATCTCCTACGAGCAGTACTTC	CATSVDRAISYEQYF
TRBV6-4	-	TRBJ2-1	TRBD2	TGTGCCAGCAGTGAGGAGGGGAGCGGGGCCTACAATGAGCAGTTCTTC	CASSEEGSGAYNEQFF
TRBV7-6	-	TRBJ2-7	TRBD2	TGTGCCAGCAGCTTGGAAGCGGGAAGCTCCTACGAGCAGTACTTC	CASSLEAGSSYEQYF
TRBV7-8	-	TRBJ2-3	-	TGTGCCAGCCGACTGAGCGCGATAACAGATACGCAGTATTTT	CASRLSAITDTQYF
TRBV19	-	TRBJ1-6	TRBD1	TGTGCCAGTAGATCGACAGGGGGAGGAAATTCACCCCTCCACTTT	CASRSTGGGNSPLHF
TRBV27	-	TRBJ2-1	TRBD1	TGTGCCAGCAGTTTGGGACAGACCTACAATGAGCAGTTCTTC	CASSLGQTYNEQFF
TRBV18	-	TRBJ2-2	TRBD1	TGTGCCAGCTCGTTCAGGGGGCTGCTGACCGGGGAGCTGTTTTTT	CASSFRGLLTGELFF
TRBV7-9	-	TRBJ2-4	-	TGTGCCAGCAGTGGAGAAGGGGGCATTCAGTACTTC	CASSGEGGIQYF
TRBV4-1	-	TRBJ2-5	-	TGCGCCAGCAGCCCCACGGGGATTGAGACCCAGTACTTC	CASSPTGIETQYF
TRBV11-2	-	TRBJ2-7	TRBD1	TGTGCCAGCAGCCCCTGGACAGGGGTCTCCTACGAGCAGTACTTC	CASSPWTGVSYEQYF
TRBV10-3	few	TRBJ1-4	-	TGTGCCATCAGCCGGGAAGCAAATGAAAAACTGTTTTTT	CAISREANEKLFF
TRBV19	-	TRBJ1-2	-	TGTGCCAGTAACCCTGTGGGGGCGAGCGGCTACACCTTC	CASNPVGASGYTF
TRBV5-6	-	TRBJ1-3	-	TGTGCCAGCAGCTTGGCGGGGGGGTCGATCTCTGGAAACACCATATATTTT	CASSLAGGSISGNTIYF
TRBV5-1	-	TRBJ2-3	TRBD2	TGCGCCAGCAGCTTGGATATGGGTAGCGGGAGGCCCACAGATACGCAGTATTTT	CASSLDMGSGRPTDTQYF
TRBV4-2	-	TRBJ1-1	-	TGTGCCAGCAGCCCCGGAGGGACTTTGAACACTGAAGCTTTCTTT	CASSPGGTLNTEAFF
TRBV27	-	TRBJ1-1	-	TGTGCCAGCAGTTTAAGACAGTACTACACTGAAGCTTTCTTT	CASSLRQYYTEAFF
TRBV4-1	-	TRBJ1-3	TRBD1	TGCGCCAGCAGCCAATCCGCGGGACAGCATGGAAACACCATATATTTT	CASSQSAGQHGNTIYF
TRBV5-3	-	TRBJ1-6	TRBD1	TGTGCCTCTCCGGTGGGGACAGGGGATAATTCACCCCTCCACTTT	CASPVGTGDNSPLHF
TRBV29-1	-	TRBJ2-7	TRBD2	TGCAGCGTGACTAGCGGGAGGTCGAGTTCCGAGCAGTACTTC	CSVTSGRSSSEQYF
TRBV7-9	once	TRBJ2-1	-	TGTGCCAGCAGCTTTCAGAGTACTGGAGGCGAGCAGTTCTTC	CASSFQSTGGEQFF
TRBV10-3	-	TRBJ1-3	-	TGTGCCATCAGGGACAGTTGGGCTTCTGGAAACACCATATATTTT	CAIRDSWASGNTIYF
TRBV19	few	TRBJ1-6	-	TGTGCCAGTAGTAGGGACATCTATAATTCACCCCTCCACTTT	CASSRDIYNSPLHF
TRBV7-8	-	TRBJ1-6	-	TGTGCCAGCAGTCTGGAGAGCTCCTATAATTCACCCCTCCACTTT	CASSLESSYNSPLHF
TRBV19	-	TRBJ2-5	-	TGTGCCAGTAGTATAGTCCCGCGACGGGTCCAAGAGACCCAGTACTTC	CASSIVPRRVQETQYF
TRBV7-3	once	TRBJ2-1	-	TGTGCCAGCAGCCAATGGAGGCCTCAGGCGGGTTATGAGCAGTTCTTC	CASSQWRPQAGYEQFF
TRBV7-3	-	TRBJ2-7	TRBD2	TGTGCCAGCAGCTCGTCTAGCGGGAGGGCCGAAGAGCAGTACTTC	CASSSSSGRAEEQYF
TRBV10-2	-	TRBJ2-1	TRBD1	TGCGCCAGCAGGGGTTCGGGACAGGAAGGCAATGAGCAGTTCTTC	CASRGSGQEGNEQFF
TRBV19	-	TRBJ2-3	-	TGTGCCAGTAGTGTCGGACTCCGAGATACGCAGTATTTT	CASSVGLRDTQYF
TRBV27	-	TRBJ2-1	TRBD2	TGTGCCAGCGGGGCCGGGGGGGAAAGCACTGAGCAGTTCTTC	CASGAGGESTEQFF
TRBV4-3	-	TRBJ2-1	TRBD1	TGCGCCAGCAGCCAAGTTGCAGGGGGCAATGAGCAGTTCTTC	CASSQVAGGNEQFF
TRBV5-4	-	TRBJ2-3	-	TGTGCCAGCAGCGGCTGGCGGGATGGGGGCACAGATACGCAGTATTTT	CASSGWRDGGTDTQYF
TRBV19	-	TRBJ1-5	-	TGTGCCAGTAGTATAGTGGCCGGGGGCAATCAGCCCCAGCATTTT	CASSIVAGGNQPQHF
TRBV7-2	-	TRBJ2-7	-	TGTGCCAGCAGCTTAAGGAAACAGACCGCCTACGAGCAGTACTTC	CASSLRKQTAYEQYF
TRBV28	-	TRBJ2-1	-	TGTGCCAGCAGTCCCGCTGGGGAGGTTAGGCAGTTCTTC	CASSPAGEVRQFF
TRBV5-5	-	TRBJ2-7	-	TGTGCCAGCAGCTTGGGGGGGCAGAATTACGAGCAGTACTTC	CASSLGGQNYEQYF
TRBV6-5	-	TRBJ1-5	TRBD1	TGTGCCAGCAGACACGACAGGGGCCAGCCCCAGCATTTT	CASRHDRGQPQHF
TRBV5-4	-	TRBJ1-1	-	TGTGCCAGCAGCGACAACAGGGTAGTGAACACTGAAGCTTTCTTT	CASSDNRVVNTEAFF
TRBV5-8	-	TRBJ2-5	-	TGTGCCAGCAGCTTGGGTCAGTTCCAAGAGACCCAGTACTTC	CASSLGQFQETQYF
TRBV5-1	-	TRBJ2-4	TRBD2	TGCGCCAGCAGCTTGGAGGGACTAGCGGGAGGGCATCAGTACTTC	CASSLEGLAGGHQYF
TRBV12-3/TRBV12-4	once	TRBJ1-3	-	TGTGCCAGCAGCGACAACTCTGGAAACACCATATATTTT	CASSDNSGNTIYF
TRBV3-1/TRBV3-2	-	TRBJ2-7	TRBD1	TGTGCCAGCAGCCAAGGTGGACAGGGGAGCGAGCAGTACTTC	CASSQGGQGSEQYF
TRBV5-1	-	TRBJ2-6	TRBD1	TGCGCCAGCAGCTTAAATTACCGGCTTGGCGGACAGGGGGCGTCGAATCCTGGGGCCAACGTCCTGACTTTC	CASSLNYRLGGQGASNPGANVLTF
TRBV4-2	-	TRBJ1-1	-	TGTGCCAGCAGCCACGGTGTAAGTCCTGGCACTGAAGCTTTCTTT	CASSHGVSPGTEAFF
TRBV14	-	TRBJ2-2	-	TGTGCCAGCAGCTCCGCGGCGGGGACCGGGGAGCTGTTTTTT	CASSSAAGTGELFF
TRBV6-5	-	TRBJ1-2	-	TGTGCCAGCAGTTACCTCAGTTTCAATGGCTACACCTTC	CASSYLSFNGYTF
TRBV19	-	TRBJ2-3	-	TGTGCCAGTAGTCCGGGGAGTGGGATAGATACGCAGTATTTT	CASSPGSGIDTQYF